One and the same sample provided the 3 T cell receptor beta chains below, sequenced in a study of identical twins. TCRdb re-called the 5' RACE reads with MiXCR, one entry per CDR3 protein. The sample has about 810,000 distinct CDR3 sequences, 12% seen once. This sample was also put to use in a study of yellow fever vaccine responses in identical twins.

The material sequenced was PBMCs. Source of these receptors: a woman under 30 in good health.

V is TRBV7-2 and J is TRBJ1-6; TRBD1 aligns across 7 bases. The CDR3 contains 14 residues. In germline, CDR1 is SGHTA, CDR2 FQGNSA. With 4 bases clipped from V and 9 bases from J, the junction kept 6 bases outside the gene matches. The CDR3 loop reads CASSSGQPGSPLHF. The CDR3 DNA sequence: TGTGCCAGCAGCTCGGGACAGCCGGGTTCACCCCTCCACTTT. The full variable domain, completed using reference TRBV7-2 and TRBJ1-6, is GAGVSQSPSNKVTEKGKDVELRCDPISGHTALYWYRQSLGQGLEFLIYFQGNSAPDKSGLPSDRFSAERTGGSVSTLTIQRTQQEDSAVYLCASSSGQPGSPLHFGNGTRLTVT.

This clonotype was counted between two and nine times. This chain connects TRBV20-1 to TRBJ2-1, with unresolved D. The CDR3 contains 12 residues. CDR1 DFQATT and CDR2 SNEGSKA come from the germline V gene (reference sequence). Between the trimmed V and J ends, which lost 0 bases and 9 bases, there was a span of 9 bases. The CDR3 here is CSAREVGSEQFF. The CDR3 DNA reads as TGCAGTGCTAGAGAGGTTGGGTCTGAGCAGTTCTTC.

The chain couples TRBV10-3 to TRBJ1-1, with TRBD1 identical over 7 bases. This CDR3 region has 14 residues. Germline V gene sequence: CDR1 ENHRY, CDR2 SYGVKD. Losses at the gene ends were 6 bases for V and 1 base for J; bases not matched to a gene: 5. Here the CDR3 DNA reads TGTGCCATCAGACCGGGACAGAAGAACACTGAAGCTTTCTTT. Residues: CAIRPGQKNTEAFF.